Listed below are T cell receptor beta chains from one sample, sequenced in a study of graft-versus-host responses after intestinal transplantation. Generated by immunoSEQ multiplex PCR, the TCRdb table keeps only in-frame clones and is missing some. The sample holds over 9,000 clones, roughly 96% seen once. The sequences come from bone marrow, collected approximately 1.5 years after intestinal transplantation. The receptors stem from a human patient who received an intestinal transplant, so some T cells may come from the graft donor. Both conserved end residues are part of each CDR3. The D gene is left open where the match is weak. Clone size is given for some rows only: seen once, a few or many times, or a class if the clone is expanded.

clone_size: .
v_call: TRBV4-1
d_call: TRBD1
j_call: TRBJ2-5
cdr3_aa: CASSQRDREQETQYF
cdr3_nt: TGCGCCAGCAGCCAACGGGACAGGGAGCAAGAGACCCAGTACTTC

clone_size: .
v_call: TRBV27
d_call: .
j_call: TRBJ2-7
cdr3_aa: CASSLYDGYEQYF
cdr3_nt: TGTGCCAGCAGTTTATACGATGGCTACGAGCAGTACTTC

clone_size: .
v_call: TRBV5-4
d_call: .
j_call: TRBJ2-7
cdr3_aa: CASRQFGGIYEQYF
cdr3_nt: TGTGCCAGCAGGCAATTTGGGGGTATTTACGAGCAGTACTTC

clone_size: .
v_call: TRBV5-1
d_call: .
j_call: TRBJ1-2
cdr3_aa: CASSADRYYGYTF
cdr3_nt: TGCGCCAGCAGCGCGGACAGATACTATGGCTACACCTTC

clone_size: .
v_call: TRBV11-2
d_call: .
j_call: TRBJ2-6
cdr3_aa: CASSLSGTGANVLTF
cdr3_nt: TGTGCCAGCAGCTTATCAGGGACTGGGGCCAACGTCCTGACTTTC

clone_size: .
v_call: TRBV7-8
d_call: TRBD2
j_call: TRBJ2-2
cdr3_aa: CASTAGWGTGELFF
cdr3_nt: TGTGCCAGCACAGCGGGATGGGGCACCGGGGAGCTGTTTTTT

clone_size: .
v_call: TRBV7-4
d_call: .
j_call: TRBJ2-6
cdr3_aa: CASSPWASSQSRANVLTF
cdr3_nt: TGTGCCAGCAGCCCGTGGGCCAGCTCACAAAGTCGGGCCAACGTCCTGACTTTC

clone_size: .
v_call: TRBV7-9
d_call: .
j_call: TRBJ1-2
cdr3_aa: CASSLGGTNYGYTF
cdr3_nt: TGTGCCAGCAGCTTAGGGGGTACCAACTATGGCTACACCTTC

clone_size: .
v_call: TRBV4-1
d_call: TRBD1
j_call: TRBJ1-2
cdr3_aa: CASSQVDRGDYGYTF
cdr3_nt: TGCGCCAGCAGCCAAGTGGACAGGGGTGACTATGGCTACACCTTC

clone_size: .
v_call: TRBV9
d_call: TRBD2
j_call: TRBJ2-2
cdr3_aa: CASSAVAGGTGELFF
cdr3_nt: TGTGCCAGCAGCGCCGTAGCGGGAGGAACCGGGGAGCTGTTTTTT

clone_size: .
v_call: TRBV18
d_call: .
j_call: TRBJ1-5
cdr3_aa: CASSFSNGDTNQPQHF
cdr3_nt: TGTGCCAGCTCTTTTTCGAACGGGGACACCAATCAGCCCCAGCATTTT

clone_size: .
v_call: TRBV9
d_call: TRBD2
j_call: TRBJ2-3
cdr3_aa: CASSVEGSGRFVDTQYF
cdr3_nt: TGTGCCAGCAGCGTAGAGGGTAGCGGGAGGTTTGTAGATACGCAGTATTTT

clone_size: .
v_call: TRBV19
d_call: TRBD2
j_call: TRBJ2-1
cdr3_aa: CASSIRAGGPNEQFF
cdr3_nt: TGTGCCAGTAGTATCAGAGCGGGAGGTCCCAATGAGCAGTTCTTC

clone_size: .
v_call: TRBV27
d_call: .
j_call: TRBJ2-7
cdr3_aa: CASSYSIPSALAYEQYF
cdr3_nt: TGTGCCAGCAGTTACTCGATACCCTCTGCGCTAGCCTACGAGCAGTACTTC

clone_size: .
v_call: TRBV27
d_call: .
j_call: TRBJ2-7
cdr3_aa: CASSLAGQPYEQYF
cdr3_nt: TGTGCCAGCAGTCTAGCCGGACAGCCCTACGAGCAGTACTTC

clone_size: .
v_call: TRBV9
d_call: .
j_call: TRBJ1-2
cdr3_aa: CASSSRREGRNYGYTF
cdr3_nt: TGTGCCAGCAGCTCCCGACGTGAGGGGAGGAACTATGGCTACACCTTC

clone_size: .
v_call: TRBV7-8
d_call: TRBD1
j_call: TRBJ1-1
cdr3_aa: CASSLRPGGEAEAFF
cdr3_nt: TGTGCCAGCAGCTTACGGCCAGGGGGAGAGGCTGAAGCTTTCTTT

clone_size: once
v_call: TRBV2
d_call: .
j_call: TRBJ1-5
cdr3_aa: CASSDGKGLIQPQHF
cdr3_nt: TGTGCCAGCAGTGACGGGAAGGGGCTCATTCAGCCCCAGCATTTT

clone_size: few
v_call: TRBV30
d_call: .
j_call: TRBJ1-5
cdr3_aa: CAWSGGNQPQHF
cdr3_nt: TGTGCCTGGAGTGGCGGCAATCAGCCCCAGCATTTT

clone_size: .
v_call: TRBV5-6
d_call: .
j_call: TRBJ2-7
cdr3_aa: CASSFSLANAYEQYF
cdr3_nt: TGTGCCAGCAGCTTTAGTCTAGCGAATGCCTACGAGCAGTACTTC

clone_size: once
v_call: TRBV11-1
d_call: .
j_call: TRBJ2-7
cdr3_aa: CASSLQSEQYF
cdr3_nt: TGTGCCAGCAGCTTACAGTCCGAGCAGTACTTC

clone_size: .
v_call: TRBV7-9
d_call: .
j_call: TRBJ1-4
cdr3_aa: CASSARKEKLFF
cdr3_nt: TGTGCCAGCAGCGCCCGAAAAGAAAAACTGTTTTTT

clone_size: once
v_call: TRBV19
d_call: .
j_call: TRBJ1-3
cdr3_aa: CASRAAAGNTIYF
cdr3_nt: TGTGCCAGTAGGGCGGCAGCTGGAAACACCATATATTTT